This record concerns one T cell receptor (beta chain) sequence. This specimen comes from a study of blood T cell repertoires in COVID-19. Study as a whole: The origin of the acute and convalescent COVID-19 samples was the United States, Italy and Spain. T cells, B-cell-depleted T cells, or PBMCs provided the cDNA or gDNA that served as material.

V was pared by 3 bases and J by 7 bases, with 7 bases of the junction left unmatched. CDR1 and CDR2 (germline): SGDLS, YYNGEE. This CDR3 contains 15 residues. Original processing notes: Nucleated cell counts were estimated from reference gene primer amplification. Assay used: immunoSEQ multiplex PCR; TCRdb lists only in-frame clones, some missing. The DNA gave D and trimming, while V, J and clone size come from that table. The sample records about 73,000 clones, roughly 88% being singletons. The TCR originated in a man aged 80 or over with active or convalescent COVID-19. The gene calls are TRBV9 and TRBJ1-6, with 7 nucleotides matching TRBD1. Sample: peripheral blood. This CDR3 reads CASSEKTGWNSPLHF. The DNA of the CDR3 is TGTGCCAGCAGCGAGAAGACAGGGTGGAATTCACCCCTCCACTTT.